This passage covers 18 T cell receptor beta chains from one sample sequenced in a study of T cells in Graves' hyperthyroidism and ophthalmopathy (dated by TCRdb to the late 2010s). Libraries were prepared through multiplex PCR. Sequencer: Illumina HiSeq 2000. The TCR beta CDR3 regions were amplified from RNA transcripts. A first-round RT-PCR of the TCR CDR3 used the HTBI primer set with the Qiagen OneStep RT-PCR kit. The public reads were run again by TCRdb, first through fastp at Q25 and then through MiXCR, and only productive beta chains were kept. Each CDR3 protein appears once, grouped with its most common genes and DNA. This sample is represented by over 700,000 distinct CDR3 sequences; 30% to 40% of them were singletons. The leading ten clones occupy roughly 30% of the sample. The sequencing input was blood. All receptors come from a woman in her 40s with Graves' hyperthyroidism.

The chain employs TRBV6-5 and TRBJ1-4; D not resolved. V was cut by 5 bases and J by 5 bases, with 15 bases left in between. The CDR3 extends over 15 amino acids. The germline CDR1 and CDR2 sequences are MNHEY and SVGAGI. CDR3 residues: CASSGLSFSNEKLFF. In DNA form, the CDR3 reads TGTGCCAGCAGTGGCCTCTCGTTCTCAAATGAAAAACTGTTTTTT.

Notes on this clonotype: One end of the junction fails to match germline, which may point to a read error. The rearrangement links TRBV5-1 to TRBJ2-7; TRBD1 aligns across 8 bases. The CDR3 is 13 amino acids. The V gene's germline CDR1 is SGHRS and CDR2 YFSETQ. The CDR3 loop reads CASSLAGGGERYF. CDR3 DNA: TGTGCCAGCAGCTTGGCAGGGGGCGGCGAGCGGTACTTC. Full variable domain (outside the CDR3, taken from reference TRBV5-1 and TRBJ2-7): KAGVTQTPRYLIKTRGQQVTLSCSPISGHRSVSWYQQTPGQGLQFLFEYFSETQRNKGNFPGRFSGRQFSNSRSEMNVSTLELGDSALYLCASSLAGGGERYFGPGTRLTVT.

At least ten counts were recorded for this clonotype. The genes are TRBV7-9 and TRBJ2-2; D gene ambiguous. Trimming stripped 11 bases from V and 1 base from J, with 5 bases between. Germline CDR1 and CDR2: SEHNR and FQNEAQ (reference sequence). The length of the CDR3 is 11 residues. The CDR3 protein is CAGMNTGELFF. In DNA form, the CDR3 reads TGTGCCGGGATGAACACCGGGGAGCTGTTTTTT.

This clonotype has only a few counts. CDR3 loop: CASSLEGGIGNTIYF. The CDR3 region has the DNA TGTGCCAGCAGCTTAGAAGGAGGGATAGGAAACACCATATATTTT. This sequence joins TRBV11-2 and TRBJ1-3; no reliable D call. The V gene's germline CDR1 is SGHAT and CDR2 FQNNGV. The CDR3 extends over 15 amino acids. The V end lost 0 bases, the J end lost 4 bases, and 10 bases lay between the germline ends.

This clonotype was observed a handful of times. The V gene is TRBV3-1, the J gene TRBJ1-4, with a possible D match to TRBD1 (6 bases). V lost 0 bases and J lost 7, with 15 bases in between. The CDR3 is made up of 16 amino acids. CDR1 is LGHDT and CDR2 is YNNKEL in the germline V gene (reference sequence). The DNA for the CDR3 is TGTGCCAGCAGCCAAGATCTTAACAGGGAGAGTGAAAAACTGTTTTTT. This codes for CASSQDLNRESEKLFF. The whole variable domain, remainder taken from reference TRBV3-1 and TRBJ1-4, is DTAVSQTPKYLVTQMGNDKSIKCEQNLGHDTMYWYKQDSKKFLKIMFSYNNKELIINETVPNRFSPKSPDKAHLNLHINSLELGDSAVYFCASSQDLNRESEKLFFGSGTQLSVL.

This clonotype was seen at least ten times. The chain couples TRBV7-2 to TRBJ1-5; D gene unclear. With 6 bases removed from V and 6 bases from J, the gap between germline ends came to 12 bases. CDR1 is SGHTA and CDR2 is FQGNSA in the germline V gene. CDR3 length: 13 amino acids. The chain's CDR3 is CASSFAGRQPQHF. The CDR3 DNA follows: TGTGCCAGCAGTTTTGCGGGTCGTCAGCCCCAGCATTTT.

There are many counts of this clonotype. J is TRBJ2-7 and V is TRBV19; D gene ambiguous. Deletions cut 6 bases from V and 2 bases from J, with 17 bases between. CDR3 length: 15 residues. Germline V CDR1 and CDR2: LNHDA, SQIVND (reference sequence). CDR3 loop: CASSPGAGRTYEQYF. In DNA, the CDR3 is TGTGCCAGTAGCCCAGGAGCAGGACGCACCTACGAGCAGTACTTC.

In its sample, this clonotype was seen a few times. At one end the junction does not follow the germline gene, possibly because of a read error. This chain uses TRBV5-1 with TRBJ1-3; the D is unclear. The CDR3 covers 19 residues. Per germline, CDR1 SGHRS and CDR2 YFSETQ. In DNA form, the CDR3 reads TGTACCAGCAGCTTAAGGCATCTGCGTGGGATTCCCCCTGGAAACACCATATATTTT. Translation gives CTSSLRHLRGIPPGNTIYF.

The table lists this clonotype with many counts. This rearrangement joins TRBV5-4 to TRBJ1-2; TRBD1 might be the D (5 bases). The CDR3 is 12 amino acids. Germline assignment: CDR1 SGHNT and CDR2 YYREEE (reference sequence). V was cut by 3 bases and J by 7 bases, with 10 bases left in between. The CDR3 sequence is CASSWGEAGYTF. Written as DNA, the CDR3 is TGTGCCAGCAGCTGGGGGGAGGCTGGCTACACCTTC.

This clonotype occurred many times. This sequence joins TRBV19 and TRBJ1-2; TRBD1 matches at 7 bases. Looked up from germline, CDR1 is LNHDA and CDR2 is SQIVND (reference sequence). The length of the CDR3 is 14 residues. Losses at the gene ends were 7 bases for V and 4 bases for J; bases not matched to a gene: 9. The CDR3 is CASTSGTAAYGYTF. CDR3 coding DNA: TGTGCCAGTACTTCCGGGACAGCAGCCTATGGCTACACCTTC.

The rearrangement joins TRBV13 to TRBJ2-7; D is ambiguous. The V end lost 4 bases, the J end lost 6 bases, and 10 bases lay between the germline ends. The CDR3 has 12 residues. The germline gives CDR1 PRHDT, CDR2 FYEKMQ (reference sequence). CDR3 coding DNA: TGTGCCAGCAGCTCCGGGTTAACCGAGCAGTACTTC. It encodes CASSSGLTEQYF.

This clonotype has ten or more counts. The chain combines TRBV20-1 with TRBJ2-5; D is unclear. V lost 0 bases and J lost 5, with 7 bases in between. This CDR3 contains 12 residues. The germline V gene encodes CDR1 DFQATT and CDR2 SNEGSKA (reference sequence). CDR3 sequence: CSARDNEETQYF. CDR3 coding DNA: TGCAGTGCTAGAGATAACGAGGAGACCCAGTACTTC.

As for this clonotype: A junction end diverges from the germline sequence, so it may reflect a read error. The gene calls are TRBV7-2 and TRBJ2-2; 10 bases agree with TRBD1. The CDR3 has 15 residues. From germline, CDR1 is SGHTA and CDR2 FQGNSA. The CDR3 DNA follows: TGTGCCAGCAGCAGACGAGGGACAGGGGTCGGTGAGCAGTTTTTT. Translated, it gives CASSRRGTGVGEQFF. Together with reference TRBV7-2 and TRBJ2-2, the CDR3 gives the full variable domain: GAGVSQSPSNKVTEKGKDVELRCDPISGHTALYWYRQSLGQGLEFLIYFQGNSAPDKSGLPSDRFSAERTGGSVSTLTIQRTQQEDSAVYLCASSRRGTGVGEQFFGEGSRLTVL.

The gene calls are TRBV19 and TRBJ2-3; the D is unclear. Germline lookup yields CDR1 LNHDA and CDR2 SQIVND (reference sequence). Trimming shortened V by 9 bases and J by 0 bases, and 16 bases separated the two germline ends. This CDR3 is 15 amino acids long. CDR3 DNA sequence: TGTGCCAGCAGCTTAGTAAAGCTTAGCACAGATACGCAGTATTTT. Protein product: CASSLVKLSTDTQYF.

The chain couples TRBV7-3 to TRBJ2-3; D is ambiguous. The germline CDR1 and CDR2 sequences are SGHTA and FQGTGA. The V gene lost 5 bases and the J gene lost 2 bases, with 11 bases spanning the gap. The CDR3 covers 14 residues. CDR3 sequence: CASSALTITDTQYF. DNA for the CDR3: TGTGCCAGCAGCGCACTAACTATCACAGATACGCAGTATTTT.

The gene calls are TRBV7-2 and TRBJ2-7, with D perhaps given as TRBD1 or TRBD2 (5 bases each). Germline V gene lookup returns CDR1 SGHTA and CDR2 FQGNSA. CDR3 size: 14 residues. V was shortened by 1 base and J by 5 bases, with 12 bases between the two germline ends. The CDR3 DNA sequence: TGTGCCAGCAGCTTAGTCTACGGGACCCACGAGCAGTACTTC. Translating it yields CASSLVYGTHEQYF.

This clonotype has at least ten counts. The V call is TRBV20-1, the J call TRBJ2-2; D remains unclear. Trimming cost V 3 bases and J 3 bases, with 8 bases left between them. CDR1 is DFQATT, CDR2 SNEGSKA, per germline (reference sequence). This CDR3 is 13 amino acids long. For the CDR3, the DNA is TGCAGTGCTAGCGGAGAGTACACCGGGGAGCTGTTTTTT. It yields the protein CSASGEYTGELFF.

Details on this clonotype: One end of the junction fails to match germline, which may point to a read error. This chain uses TRBV7-2 with TRBJ1-6; tentative D call: TRBD1 (5 bases). The CDR3 extends over 16 amino acids. The V gene's germline CDR1 is SGHTA and CDR2 FQGNSA. In DNA form, the CDR3 reads TGCGCCAGCAGCCAAGATAGCCAGGGTAGAAATTCACCCCTCCACTTT. Translation: CASSQDSQGRNSPLHF.